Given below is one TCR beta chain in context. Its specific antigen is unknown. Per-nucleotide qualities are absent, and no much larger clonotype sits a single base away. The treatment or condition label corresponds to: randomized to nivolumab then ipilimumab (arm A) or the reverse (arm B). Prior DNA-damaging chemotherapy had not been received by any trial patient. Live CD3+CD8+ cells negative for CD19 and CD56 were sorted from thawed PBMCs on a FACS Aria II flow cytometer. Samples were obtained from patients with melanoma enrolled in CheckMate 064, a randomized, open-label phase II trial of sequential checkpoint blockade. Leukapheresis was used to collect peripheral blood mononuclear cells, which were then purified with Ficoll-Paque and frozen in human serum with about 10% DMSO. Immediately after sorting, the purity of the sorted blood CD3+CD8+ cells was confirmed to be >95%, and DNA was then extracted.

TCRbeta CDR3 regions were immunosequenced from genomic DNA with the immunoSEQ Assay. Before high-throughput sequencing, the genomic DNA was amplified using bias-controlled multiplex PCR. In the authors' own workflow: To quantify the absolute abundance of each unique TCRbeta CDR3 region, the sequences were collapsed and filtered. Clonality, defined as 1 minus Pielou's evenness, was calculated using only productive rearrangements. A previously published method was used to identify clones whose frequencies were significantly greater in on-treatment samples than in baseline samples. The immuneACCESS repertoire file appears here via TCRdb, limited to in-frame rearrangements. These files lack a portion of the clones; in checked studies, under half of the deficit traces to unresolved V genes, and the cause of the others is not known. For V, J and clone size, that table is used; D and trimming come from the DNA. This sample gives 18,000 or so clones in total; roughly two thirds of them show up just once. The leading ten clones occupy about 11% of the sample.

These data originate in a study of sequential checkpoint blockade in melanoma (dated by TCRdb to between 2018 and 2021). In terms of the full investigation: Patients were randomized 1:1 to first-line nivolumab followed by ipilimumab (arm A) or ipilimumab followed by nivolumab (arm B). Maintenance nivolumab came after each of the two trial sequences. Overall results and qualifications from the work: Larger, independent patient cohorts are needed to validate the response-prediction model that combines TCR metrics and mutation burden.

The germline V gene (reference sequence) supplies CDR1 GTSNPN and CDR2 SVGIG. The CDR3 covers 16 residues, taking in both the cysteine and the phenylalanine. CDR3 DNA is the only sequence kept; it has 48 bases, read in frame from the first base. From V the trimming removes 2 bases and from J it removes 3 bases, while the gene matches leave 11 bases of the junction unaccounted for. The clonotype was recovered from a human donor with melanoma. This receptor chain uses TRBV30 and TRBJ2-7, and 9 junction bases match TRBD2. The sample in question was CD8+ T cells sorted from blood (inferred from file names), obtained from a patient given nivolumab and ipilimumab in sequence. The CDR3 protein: CAWSSGAGGRNYEQYF. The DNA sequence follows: TGTGCCTGGAGTAGTGGAGCGGGGGGACGAAACTACGAGCAGTACTTC.